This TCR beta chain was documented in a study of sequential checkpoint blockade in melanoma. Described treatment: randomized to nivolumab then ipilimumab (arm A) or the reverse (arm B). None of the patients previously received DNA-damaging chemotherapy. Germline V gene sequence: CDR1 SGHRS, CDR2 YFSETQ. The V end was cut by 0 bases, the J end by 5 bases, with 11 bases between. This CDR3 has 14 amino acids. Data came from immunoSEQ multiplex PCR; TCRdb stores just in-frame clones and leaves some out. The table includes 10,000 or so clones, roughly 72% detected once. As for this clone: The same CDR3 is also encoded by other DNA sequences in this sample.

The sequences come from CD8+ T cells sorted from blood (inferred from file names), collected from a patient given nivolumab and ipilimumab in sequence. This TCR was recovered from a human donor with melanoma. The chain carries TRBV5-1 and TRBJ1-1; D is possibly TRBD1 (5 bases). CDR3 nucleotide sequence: TGCGCCAGCAGCTTGGCCGGGGGTTATACTGAAGCTTTCTTT. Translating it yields CASSLAGGYTEAFF.